The present TCR beta chain was sequenced within a study of T cell responses to AZD1222 COVID-19 vaccine. As for the study in general: Analysis merged second doses at about 4 or about 12 weeks. Regarding the study as a whole: Spike-wide vaccine-associated CD4 TCRs dominated at 160-218 and 743-854. Donors were mostly white British, more females; clonal diversity possibly underestimated.

The assay was immunoSEQ multiplex PCR, and TCRdb's table has in-frame clones only and misses some. The sample includes some 94,000 clones, nearly 90% seen only once; the top ten take about 3%. The germline V gene encodes CDR1 SNHLY and CDR2 FYNNEI. The trim removed 4 bases at V and 2 bases at J, leaving 7 bases unmatched. This CDR3 is built from 16 residues. On this clone itself: Its target is unknown.

The sample consisted of peripheral blood, taken on day 0 of AZD1222 vaccination. The receptor's source is an adult in good health. J is TRBJ2-3 and V is TRBV2, with 9 nucleotides matching TRBD2. The CDR3 protein is CASSGRSGSYTDTQYF. CDR3 sequence (DNA): TGTGCCAGCAGTGGGCGTAGCGGGAGTTACACAGATACGCAGTATTTT.